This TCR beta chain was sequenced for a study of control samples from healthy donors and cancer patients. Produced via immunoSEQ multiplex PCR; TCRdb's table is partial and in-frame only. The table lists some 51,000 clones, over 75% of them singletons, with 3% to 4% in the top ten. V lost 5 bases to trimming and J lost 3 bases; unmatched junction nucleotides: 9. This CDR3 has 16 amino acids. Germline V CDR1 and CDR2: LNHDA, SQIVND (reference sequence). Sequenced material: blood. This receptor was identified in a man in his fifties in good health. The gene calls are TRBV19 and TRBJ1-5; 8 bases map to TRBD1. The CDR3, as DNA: TGTGCCAGTAGTGGACAGGGCGTGGGGAACAATCAGCCCCAGCATTTT. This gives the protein CASSGQGVGNNQPQHF.